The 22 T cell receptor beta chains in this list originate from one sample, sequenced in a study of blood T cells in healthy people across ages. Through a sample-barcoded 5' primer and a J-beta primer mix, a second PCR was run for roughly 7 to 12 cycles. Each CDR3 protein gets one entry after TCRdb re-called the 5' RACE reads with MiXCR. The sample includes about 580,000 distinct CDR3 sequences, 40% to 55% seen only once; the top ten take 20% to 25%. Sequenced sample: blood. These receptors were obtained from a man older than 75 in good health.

CDR3 DNA sequence: TGTGCCAGCAGCTCCCCTCAGGGGTTGAACACCGGGGAGCTGTTTTTT. This encodes CASSSPQGLNTGELFF. The chain combines TRBV7-9 with TRBJ2-2; D is perhaps TRBD1 (6 bases). Germline loops: CDR1 SEHNR, CDR2 FQNEAQ (reference sequence). The length of the CDR3 is 16 residues. V shed 4 bases and J shed 1 base, with 13 bases lying between them.

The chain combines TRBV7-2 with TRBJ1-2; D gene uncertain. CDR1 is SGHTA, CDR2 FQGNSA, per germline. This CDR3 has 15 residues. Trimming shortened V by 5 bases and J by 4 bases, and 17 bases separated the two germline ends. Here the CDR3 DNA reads TGTGCCAGCAGCCCCGCCAGGCCTTCGAGCTATGGCTACACCTTC. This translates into CASSPARPSSYGYTF.

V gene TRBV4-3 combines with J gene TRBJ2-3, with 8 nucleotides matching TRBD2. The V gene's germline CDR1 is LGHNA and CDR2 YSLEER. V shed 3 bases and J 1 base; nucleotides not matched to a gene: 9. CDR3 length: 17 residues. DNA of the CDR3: TGCGCCAGCAGCCACAACTTACGAGCGGGGGGCACAGATACGCAGTATTTT. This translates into CASSHNLRAGGTDTQYF.

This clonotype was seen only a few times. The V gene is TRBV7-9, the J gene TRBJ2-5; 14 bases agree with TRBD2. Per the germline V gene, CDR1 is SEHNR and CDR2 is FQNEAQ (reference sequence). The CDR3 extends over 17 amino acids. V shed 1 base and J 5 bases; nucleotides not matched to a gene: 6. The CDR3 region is CASSLGGLAGEYETQYF. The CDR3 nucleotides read TGTGCCAGCAGCTTAGGGGGACTAGCGGGAGAGTATGAGACCCAGTACTTC.

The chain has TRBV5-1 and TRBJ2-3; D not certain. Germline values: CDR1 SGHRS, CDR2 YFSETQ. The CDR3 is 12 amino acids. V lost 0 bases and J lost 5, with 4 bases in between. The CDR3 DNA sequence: TGCGCCAGCAGCTTGGAAAGAGATACGCAGTATTTT. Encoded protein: CASSLERDTQYF.

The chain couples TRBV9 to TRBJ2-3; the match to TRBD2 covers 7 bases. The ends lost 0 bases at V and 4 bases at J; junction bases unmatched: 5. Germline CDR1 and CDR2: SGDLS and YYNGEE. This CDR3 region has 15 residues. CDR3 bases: TGTGCCAGCAGCGTAGGAGGGAGGGCGGCAGATACGCAGTATTTT. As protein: CASSVGGRAADTQYF.

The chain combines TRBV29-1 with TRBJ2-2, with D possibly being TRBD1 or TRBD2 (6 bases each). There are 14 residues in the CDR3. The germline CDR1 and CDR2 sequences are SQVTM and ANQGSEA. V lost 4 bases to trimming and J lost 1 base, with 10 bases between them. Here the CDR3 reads CSVGGAGNTGELFF. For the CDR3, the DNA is TGCAGCGTTGGGGGGGCAGGGAACACCGGGGAGCTGTTTTTT.

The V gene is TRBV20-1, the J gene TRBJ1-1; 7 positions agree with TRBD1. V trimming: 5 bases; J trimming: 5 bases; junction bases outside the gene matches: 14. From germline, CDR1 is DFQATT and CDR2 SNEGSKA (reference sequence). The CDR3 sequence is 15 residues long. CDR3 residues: CSAGPRQGVFTEAFF. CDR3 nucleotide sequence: TGCAGTGCTGGACCACGACAGGGAGTTTTTACTGAAGCTTTCTTT.

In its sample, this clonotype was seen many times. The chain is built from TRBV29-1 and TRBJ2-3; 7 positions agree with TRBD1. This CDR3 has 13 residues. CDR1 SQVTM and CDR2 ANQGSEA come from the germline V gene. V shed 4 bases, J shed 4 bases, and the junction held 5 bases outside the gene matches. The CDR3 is CSVGRGYPDTQYF. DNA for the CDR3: TGCAGCGTTGGCAGGGGGTACCCAGATACGCAGTATTTT.

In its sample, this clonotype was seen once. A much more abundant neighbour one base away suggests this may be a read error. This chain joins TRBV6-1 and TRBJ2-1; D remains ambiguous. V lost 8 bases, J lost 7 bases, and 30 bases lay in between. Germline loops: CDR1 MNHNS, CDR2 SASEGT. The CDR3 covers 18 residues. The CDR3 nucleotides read TGTGCCAGCCACTCCGAGACCCAATTAGTTGGGTACGTGAATGAGCAGTTCTTC. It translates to CASHSETQLVGYVNEQFF.

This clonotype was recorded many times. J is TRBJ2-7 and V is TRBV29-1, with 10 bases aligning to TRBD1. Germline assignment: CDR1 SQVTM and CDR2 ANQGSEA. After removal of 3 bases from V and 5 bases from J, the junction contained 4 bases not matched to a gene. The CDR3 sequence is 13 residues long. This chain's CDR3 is CSVELDRGDEQYF. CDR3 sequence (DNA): TGCAGCGTTGAGCTGGACAGGGGGGACGAGCAGTACTTC.

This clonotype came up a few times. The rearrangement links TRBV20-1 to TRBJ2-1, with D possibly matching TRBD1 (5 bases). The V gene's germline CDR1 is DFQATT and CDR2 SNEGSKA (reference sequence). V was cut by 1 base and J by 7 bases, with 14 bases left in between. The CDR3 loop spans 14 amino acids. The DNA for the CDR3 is TGCAGTGCTAGAGGACTCAGGGTCGAGAATGAGCAGTTCTTC. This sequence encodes CSARGLRVENEQFF.

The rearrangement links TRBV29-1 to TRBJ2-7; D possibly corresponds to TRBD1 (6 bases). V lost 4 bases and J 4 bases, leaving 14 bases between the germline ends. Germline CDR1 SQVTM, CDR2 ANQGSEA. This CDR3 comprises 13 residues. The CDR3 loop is CSVGQGKFYEQYF. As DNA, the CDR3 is TGCAGCGTTGGGCAGGGGAAATTTTACGAGCAGTACTTC.

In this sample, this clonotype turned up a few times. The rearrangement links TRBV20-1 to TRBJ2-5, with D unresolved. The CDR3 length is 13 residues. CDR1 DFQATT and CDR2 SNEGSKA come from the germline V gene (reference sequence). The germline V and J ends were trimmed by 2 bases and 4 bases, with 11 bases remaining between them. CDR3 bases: TGCAGTGCTAGATATGGGCAGGTAGAGACCCAGTACTTC. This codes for CSARYGQVETQYF.

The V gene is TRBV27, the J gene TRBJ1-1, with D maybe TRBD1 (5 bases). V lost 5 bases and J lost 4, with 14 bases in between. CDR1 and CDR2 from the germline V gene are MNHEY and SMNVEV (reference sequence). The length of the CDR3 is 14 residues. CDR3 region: CASSLYRDVTEAFF. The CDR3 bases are TGTGCCAGCAGTCTCTACCGGGACGTCACTGAAGCTTTCTTT.

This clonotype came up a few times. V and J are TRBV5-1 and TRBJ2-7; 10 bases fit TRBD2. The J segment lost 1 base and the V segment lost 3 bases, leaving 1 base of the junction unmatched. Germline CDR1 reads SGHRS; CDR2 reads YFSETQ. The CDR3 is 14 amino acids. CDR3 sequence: CASSWTSGSYEQYF. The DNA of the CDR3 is TGCGCCAGCAGCTGGACTAGCGGATCCTACGAGCAGTACTTC.

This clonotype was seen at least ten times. The DNA for the CDR3 is TGTGCCAGCAGCTTAAGCGGCAGGGCAGATACGCAGTATTTT. Translation: CASSLSGRADTQYF. The V gene is TRBV7-9, the J gene TRBJ2-3; D may be TRBD1 or TRBD2 (5 bases each). CDR1 and CDR2 (germline): SEHNR, FQNEAQ (reference sequence). The V and J ends lost 2 bases and 4 bases respectively, with 10 bases between them. The CDR3 is made up of 14 amino acids.

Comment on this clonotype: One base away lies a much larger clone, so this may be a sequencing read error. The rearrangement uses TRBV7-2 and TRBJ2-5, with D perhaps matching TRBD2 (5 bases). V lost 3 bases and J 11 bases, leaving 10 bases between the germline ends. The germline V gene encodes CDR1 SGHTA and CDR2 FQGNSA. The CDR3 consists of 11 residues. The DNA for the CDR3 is TGTGCCAGCAGCTTTGGACTTAAGCAGTACTTC. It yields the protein CASSFGLKQYF.

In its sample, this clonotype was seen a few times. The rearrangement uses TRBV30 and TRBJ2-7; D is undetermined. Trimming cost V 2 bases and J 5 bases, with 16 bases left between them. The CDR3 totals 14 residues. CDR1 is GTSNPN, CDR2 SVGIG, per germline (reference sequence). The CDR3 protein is CAWSPIGWFHEQYF. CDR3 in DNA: TGTGCCTGGAGTCCCATTGGGTGGTTCCACGAGCAGTACTTC.

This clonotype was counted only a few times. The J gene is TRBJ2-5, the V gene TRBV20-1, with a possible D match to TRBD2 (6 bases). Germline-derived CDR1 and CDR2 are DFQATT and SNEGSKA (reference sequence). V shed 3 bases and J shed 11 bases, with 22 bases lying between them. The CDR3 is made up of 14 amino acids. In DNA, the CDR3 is TGCAGTGCTAGGGAGGGCGGGGCCCCTCTCCAGCAGTACTTC. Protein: CSAREGGAPLQQYF.

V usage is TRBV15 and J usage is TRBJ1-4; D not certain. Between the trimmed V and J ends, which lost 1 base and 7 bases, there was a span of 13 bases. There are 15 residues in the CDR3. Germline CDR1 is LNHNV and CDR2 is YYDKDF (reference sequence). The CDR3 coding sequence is TGTGCCACCAGCAGAGTGGCGGCAGTTGGTGAAAAACTGTTTTTT. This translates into CATSRVAAVGEKLFF.

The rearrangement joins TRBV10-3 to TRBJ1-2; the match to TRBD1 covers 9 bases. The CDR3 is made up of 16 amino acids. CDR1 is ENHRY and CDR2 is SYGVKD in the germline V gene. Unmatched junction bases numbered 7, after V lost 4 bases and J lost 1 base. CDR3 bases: TGTGCCATCAGTGGAAACAGGGGGCTTGATAACTATGGCTACACCTTC. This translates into CAISGNRGLDNYGYTF.